The 9 T cell receptor beta chains listed next were all sequenced from one sample in a study of CD8+CD57+ T cells in acquired aplastic anemia. Those patients picked for sequencing had displayed CD8+CD57+ cell expansion on flow cytometry. TCR beta VDJ and CDR3 profiles were obtained from a genomic DNA template. Via MiXCR, TCRdb re-called the reads, giving one row per CDR3 protein. The sample contains 150,000 to 200,000 distinct CDR3 sequences, less than 50% of which appear only once. Sequencing used sorted CD4+, CD8+, or CD8+CD57+ T cells (not recorded which) from PBMCs. These receptors were obtained from a human donor with aplastic anemia.

Worth noting for this clonotype: The junction and the germline gene differ at one end; a read error may be behind it. This sequence joins TRBV19 and TRBJ1-1; TRBD1 matches at 9 bases. This CDR3 has 13 amino acids. Per germline, CDR1 LNHDA and CDR2 SQIVND (reference sequence). This chain's CDR3 is CANRTGVYTEAFF. The CDR3 bases are TGTGCCAACAGGACAGGGGTTTATACTGAGGCTTTCTTT.

This clonotype turned up a few times. The chain uses TRBV15 and TRBJ1-6; D might be TRBD1 (5 bases). V was trimmed by 5 bases and J by 6 bases, leaving 14 bases between them. The CDR3 extends over 15 amino acids. Germline lookup yields CDR1 LNHNV and CDR2 YYDKDF (reference sequence). CDR3 in amino acids: CATSVTGTINSPLHF. CDR3 bases: TGTGCCACCAGCGTAACCGGGACCATTAATTCACCCCTCCACTTT.

At least ten counts were recorded for this clonotype. V gene TRBV13 combines with J gene TRBJ2-5; D is perhaps TRBD1 (6 bases). Germline V CDR1 and CDR2: PRHDT, FYEKMQ (reference sequence). The CDR3 totals 12 residues. Deletions cut 5 bases from V and 5 bases from J, with 9 bases between. CDR3 loop: CASSHDRETQYF. The CDR3 coding sequence is TGTGCCAGCAGCCATGACAGGGAGACCCAGTACTTC. Combining the CDR3 with reference TRBV13 and TRBJ2-5 gives the whole variable domain AAGVIQSPRHLIKEKRETATLKCYPIPRHDTVYWYQQGPGQDPQFLISFYEKMQSDKGSIPDRFSAQQFSDYHSELNMSSLELGDSALYFCASSHDRETQYFGPGTRLLVL.

The J gene is TRBJ1-5, the V gene TRBV11-2, with no clear D. This CDR3 region has 16 residues. Deletions cut 3 bases from V and 0 bases from J, with 12 bases between. Germline values: CDR1 SGHAT, CDR2 FQNNGV. The CDR3 nucleotides read TGTGCCAGCAGCTTGACTTCACTGGTTAGCAATCAGCCCCAGCATTTT. Its protein is CASSLTSLVSNQPQHF.

This rearrangement joins TRBV27 to TRBJ2-7; no definite D call. The CDR3 consists of 13 residues. Trimming removed 2 bases at V and 2 bases at J, with 7 bases between. The germline V gene encodes CDR1 MNHEY and CDR2 SMNVEV (reference sequence). Written as DNA, the CDR3 is TGTGCCAGCAGTTTAACGGCCGCCTACGAGCAGTACTTC. Amino acids: CASSLTAAYEQYF.

The chain joins TRBV10-3 to TRBJ2-1; 13 bases are a match to TRBD2. Germline V gene sequence: CDR1 ENHRY, CDR2 SYGVKD. The V and J ends lost 6 bases and 8 bases, in that order; junction bases with no gene match: 7. CDR3 length: 15 residues. As DNA, the CDR3 is TGTGCCATCAGGCAACTAGCGGGAGGGCCCGATGAGCAGTTCTTC. Encoded protein: CAIRQLAGGPDEQFF.

The CDR3 protein is CAGQVAGSTDTQYF. CDR3 nucleotide sequence: TGTGCCGGGCAGGTCGCGGGGTCCACAGATACGCAGTATTTT. The chain recombines TRBV5-6 with TRBJ2-3; maybe TRBD2 (6 bases). This CDR3 contains 14 residues. CDR1 and CDR2 from the germline V gene are SGHDT and YYEEEE. Trimming left V 10 bases short and J 2 bases short, with 17 bases between.

The CDR3 here is CSASGTERNTIYF. The CDR3 nucleotides are TGCAGTGCTAGTGGGACAGAAAGAAACACCATATATTTT. The V call is TRBV20-1, the J call TRBJ1-3; 7 nucleotides match TRBD1. The germline V gene encodes CDR1 DFQATT and CDR2 SNEGSKA (reference sequence). This CDR3 is built from 13 residues. V shed 3 bases and J 5 bases; nucleotides not matched to a gene: 4.

In its sample, this clonotype was seen a few times. The CDR3 protein is CASSADWDTQYF. The CDR3 nucleotides read TGCGCCAGCAGTGCAGATTGGGATACGCAGTATTTT. The chain couples TRBV10-1 to TRBJ2-3; no definite D call. Trimming stripped 4 bases from V and 6 bases from J, with 8 bases between. The CDR3 has 12 amino acids. Germline V lookup: CDR1 WNHNN, CDR2 SYGVQD (reference sequence).